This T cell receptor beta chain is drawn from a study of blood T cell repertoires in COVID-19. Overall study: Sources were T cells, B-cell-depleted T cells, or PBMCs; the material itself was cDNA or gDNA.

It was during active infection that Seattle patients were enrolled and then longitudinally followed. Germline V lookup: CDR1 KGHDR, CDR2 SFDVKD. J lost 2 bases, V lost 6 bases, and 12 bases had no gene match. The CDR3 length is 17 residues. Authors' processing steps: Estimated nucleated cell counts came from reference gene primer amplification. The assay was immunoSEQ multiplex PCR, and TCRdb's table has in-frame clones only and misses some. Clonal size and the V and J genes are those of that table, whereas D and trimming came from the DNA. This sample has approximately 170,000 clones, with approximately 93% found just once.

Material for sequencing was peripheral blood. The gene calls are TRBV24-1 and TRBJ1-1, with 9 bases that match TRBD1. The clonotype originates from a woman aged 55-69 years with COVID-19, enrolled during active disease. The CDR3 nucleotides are TGTGCCACCAGTAAAAGCTTGGGACAGGGACCAAACACTGAAGCTTTCTTT. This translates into CATSKSLGQGPNTEAFF.